These T cell receptor beta chains were read from a single sample in a study of blood T cells in healthy people across ages. TCRdb used MiXCR to reprocess the 5' RACE reads, holding one entry per CDR3 protein. The repertoire holds approximately 810,000 distinct CDR3 sequences, with around 34% as singletons. The sequenced sample was blood. Receptors were obtained from a man between 18 and 35 years old in good health. The CDR3 runs from the conserved cysteine through the conserved F or W. Clone sizes are given selectively: once, few, many, or a class where the clone is expanded.

many | TRBJ2-3 | TRBV7-3 | CASSLTGDSTDTQYF
few | TRBJ1-2 | TRBV12-3/TRBV12-4 | CASITRGRLGYTF
. | TRBJ2-3 | TRBV7-2 | CASSQDRGGRDTQYF
many | TRBJ2-1 | TRBV12-3/TRBV12-4 | CASRSGPPSLSLGNEQFF
. | TRBJ1-2 | TRBV19 | CASSMSWAVSSYGYTF
many | TRBJ2-3 | TRBV5-1 | CASTEAGASTDTQYF
. | . | TRBV20-1 | CSAHGGYSYNEQYF
. | TRBJ2-1 | TRBV12-3/TRBV12-4 | CACSVGGRENEQFF
. | TRBJ1-3 | TRBV25-1 | CASSETPGYAIYF
. | TRBJ2-7 | TRBV5-6 | CASSGTVDEQYF
few | TRBJ2-3 | TRBV6-2/TRBV6-3 | CASSYSTGPDTQYF
. | TRBJ1-4 | TRBV27 | CASSFSTGLGDEKLFF
few | TRBJ1-1 | TRBV5-1 | CASSLTGEAFF
few | TRBJ1-1 | TRBV6-2/TRBV6-3 | CASSTVMNTEAFF
. | TRBJ1-2 | TRBV7-2 | CASSFGGNGYTF
. | TRBJ2-3 | TRBV5-6 | CASSLGDRHTDTQYF
. | TRBJ1-4 | TRBV30 | CAWSVEAASVGNEKLFF
few | TRBJ2-3 | TRBV3-1 | CASSQNSGGVTDTQYF
few | TRBJ1-5 | TRBV5-1 | CASSWGQGAGQPQHF
. | TRBJ2-3 | TRBV20-1 | CSARDLARGGHVTSTDTQYF
. | TRBJ1-5 | TRBV20-1 | CRPPMPPKGGSNQPQHF
. | TRBJ2-5 | TRBV20-1 | CSASYSRSIYNEQYF
few | TRBJ1-4 | TRBV20-1 | CSAPGRGGEKLFF
. | . | TRBV4-2 | CASSPGTGGIAKNIQFF
. | TRBJ1-5 | TRBV12-3/TRBV12-4 | CASSPRQGTQPQHF
. | TRBJ1-2 | TRBV7-9 | CASTGRSGYTF
many | TRBJ1-2 | TRBV10-3 | CAISEGTGGTNYGYTF
. | TRBJ2-3 | TRBV20-1 | CSARPGSHNTDTQYF
many | TRBJ2-7 | TRBV20-1 | CSAREDSEYEQYF
. | TRBJ2-3 | TRBV5-1 | CASSFERGDTDTQYF
. | TRBJ2-7 | TRBV28 | CASRRSGTRSEQYF
. | TRBJ1-1 | TRBV7-9 | CASSPPVLLDTEAFF
many | TRBJ2-3 | TRBV7-2 | CASLGFSTDTQYF
few | TRBJ1-5 | TRBV28 | CASSLPGDFNQPQHF
few | TRBJ1-1 | TRBV12-3/TRBV12-4 | CASSMRGVLYTEAFF
. | TRBJ2-7 | TRBV3-1 | CASSQPGAREQYF
. | . | TRBV14 | CASSQVKGGTQYF
. | TRBJ1-2 | TRBV4-2 | CASSQEVTETNYGYTF
. | TRBJ1-6 | TRBV10-3 | CAISGTDYSPLHF
. | TRBJ2-5 | TRBV5-1 | CASTWDTAQYETQYF
. | TRBJ1-4 | TRBV12-5 | CASARTGLGEKLFF
. | TRBJ1-2 | TRBV3-1 | CASSQDTAPQGYGYTF
. | TRBJ2-3 | TRBV27 | CASSLGLGGGDTQYF
. | TRBJ2-7 | TRBV5-1 | CAGSFGTGGARSSYEQYF
. | TRBJ2-1 | TRBV9 | CASSGGEISYNEQFF
. | TRBJ1-4 | TRBV28 | CACRQGSEKLFF
. | TRBJ2-4 | TRBV7-9 | CASSLDGTSPVNEQYF
few | TRBJ1-5 | TRBV6-2/TRBV6-3 | CASRLMDGQPQHF
few | TRBJ2-1 | TRBV7-9 | CASSLLPDTGFAYNEQFF
. | TRBJ2-1 | TRBV20-1 | CSARSPGTSGAYNEQFF